These T cell receptor beta chains were read from a single sample in a study of cytomegalovirus exposure and HLA in healthy donors. Data came from immunoSEQ multiplex PCR; TCRdb stores just in-frame clones and leaves some out. Seen here are some 150,000 clones, around 75% observed once, and the top ten hold roughly 7.7%. What was sequenced was PBMCs. The source of these receptors is a man aged 30 to 45 in good health and CMV-seropositive. Both conserved end residues are part of each CDR3. D genes are given only for firm matches. Where a row states a size, it is once, few, many or the class of an expanded clone; other rows omit it.

CDR3nt,CDR3aa,abundance,j_gene,d_gene,v_gene
TGTGCCAGCAGCCAATGGTCGAGCGGGAGTAGCTATGAGCAGTTCTTC,CASSQWSSGSSYEQFF,.,TRBJ2-1,TRBD2,TRBV14
TGCGCCAGCAATCTACAGGGGAGCAATCAGCCCCAGCATTTT,CASNLQGSNQPQHF,.,TRBJ1-5,TRBD1,TRBV10-1
TGTGCCACCAGCAGAGAGGGCCCCGTGACGGAGACCCAGTACTTC,CATSREGPVTETQYF,.,TRBJ2-5,.,TRBV15
TGTGCCAGCAGCGTAGAGGGACTTTACAATGAGCAGTTCTTC,CASSVEGLYNEQFF,.,TRBJ2-1,.,TRBV9
TGTGCCAGCAGCGTAGTTAGCGGGGCCCCCCGAAGCTCCTACAATGAGCAGTTCTTC,CASSVVSGAPRSSYNEQFF,.,TRBJ2-1,TRBD2,TRBV9
TGTGCCAGCAGCTTACTAGCGGGAGCAGATACGCAGTATTTT,CASSLLAGADTQYF,.,TRBJ2-3,TRBD2,TRBV11-2
TGTGCCTGGAGTGTCCAGAGCAATCAGCCCCAGCATTTT,CAWSVQSNQPQHF,.,TRBJ1-5,.,TRBV30
TGCGCCAGCAGCCTTACTAGCGGTTGGGGGGAGACCCAGTACTTC,CASSLTSGWGETQYF,.,TRBJ2-5,TRBD2,TRBV5-1
TGTGCCACCGGGACTAGCGGGGGGGCTTCGGGCGAGCAGTACTTC,CATGTSGGASGEQYF,.,TRBJ2-7,TRBD2,TRBV25-1
TGTGCCAGCAGCAAACAACGGACTCGAGGCTACACCTTC,CASSKQRTRGYTF,.,TRBJ1-2,.,TRBV21-1
TGTGCCAGCAGGTCCGACACGGTAGGCGAGCAGTTCTTC,CASRSDTVGEQFF,.,TRBJ2-1,.,TRBV28
TGCGCCAGCAGCCAAGGGGGCGGGAGCTACACCTTC,CASSQGGGSYTF,.,TRBJ1-2,.,TRBV4-3
TGTGCCAGCAGCAACCGGGACAGGGGGCTACTCGATACGCAGTATTTT,CASSNRDRGLLDTQYF,.,TRBJ2-3,TRBD1,TRBV5-6
TGTGCCAACTCTAGCGGGAGCAGCACAGATACGCAGTATTTT,CANSSGSSTDTQYF,.,TRBJ2-3,TRBD2,TRBV2
TGTGCCAGCAGCGTAGGCGGGGTAGCGGGAGTATCTTACAATGAGCAGTTCTTC,CASSVGGVAGVSYNEQFF,.,TRBJ2-1,TRBD2,TRBV9
TGCGCCAGCAGCTTACAGGAGGGGGAAAAACTGTTTTTT,CASSLQEGEKLFF,.,TRBJ1-4,.,TRBV5-1
TGCGCCAGCAGCCATGGGACAGGTAGATTCTCTGGAAACACCATATATTTT,CASSHGTGRFSGNTIYF,.,TRBJ1-3,TRBD1,TRBV4-1
TGTGCCAGCAGCACACAGAGCGGGGTTTACAATGAGCAGTTCTTC,CASSTQSGVYNEQFF,.,TRBJ2-1,TRBD2,TRBV9
TGTGCCTGGAGGGAAGCAGGGGCGCGGGCCTACGAGCAGTACTTC,CAWREAGARAYEQYF,.,TRBJ2-7,.,TRBV30
TGTGCCAGCAGCCCAGGGTATAGCATGAACACTGAAGCTTTCTTT,CASSPGYSMNTEAFF,few,TRBJ1-1,.,TRBV7-6
TGTGCCAGTGGGGCTTCGGGGAACACTGAAGCTTTCTTT,CASGASGNTEAFF,.,TRBJ1-1,.,TRBV27
TGTGCCAGTAGTATGGGAGGACAGGGGATTACCTATGGCTACACCTTC,CASSMGGQGITYGYTF,.,TRBJ1-2,TRBD1,TRBV19
TGTGCCAGCAGCGCCTCCGGGACAGAGCTCTACGAGCAGTACTTC,CASSASGTELYEQYF,.,TRBJ2-7,TRBD1,TRBV9
TGTGCCAGCTCACCTTGGGACAGAGCTAACTATGGCTACACCTTC,CASSPWDRANYGYTF,.,TRBJ1-2,TRBD1,TRBV18
TGTGCCAGCAGCTTAGACAGGCCACGCCCTGGGATCTACGAGCAGTACTTC,CASSLDRPRPGIYEQYF,.,TRBJ2-7,.,TRBV7-8
TGTGCCGCCCGGGGAGCGGGAGCGGAAGGGGCCGGGGAGCTGTTTTTT,CAARGAGAEGAGELFF,.,TRBJ2-2,TRBD2,TRBV28
TGTGCCAGCAGCCGCGCCATGAACACTGAAGCTTTCTTT,CASSRAMNTEAFF,once,TRBJ1-1,.,TRBV7-7
TGTGCCAGCAGCTTGGCCCCGGCTAGCGGATACAATGAGCAGTTCTTC,CASSLAPASGYNEQFF,.,TRBJ2-1,TRBD2,TRBV5-4
TGTGCCAGTAGTATTAGGACAGGGGGCGGGATCACTGAAGCTTTCTTT,CASSIRTGGGITEAFF,.,TRBJ1-1,TRBD1,TRBV19
TGTGCCAGCAGTGTATGGGGGGTCGGAGAAAAACTGTTTTTT,CASSVWGVGEKLFF,.,TRBJ1-4,.,TRBV6-1
TGTGCCAGCGACCCCGGGACAAACTATGGCTACACCTTC,CASDPGTNYGYTF,few,TRBJ1-2,.,TRBV11-1
TGTGCCAGCAGCTTGCCCCCAGGGGGCAATTCACCCCTCCACTTT,CASSLPPGGNSPLHF,.,TRBJ1-6,TRBD1,TRBV7-6
TGCGCCAGCAGCCAAGATACGCGGGACAGGGGGCTTCACACCTTC,CASSQDTRDRGLHTF,.,TRBJ1-2,TRBD1,TRBV4-3
TGTGCCAGCAGTGAGGCTGGCTACACCTTC,CASSEAGYTF,.,TRBJ1-2,.,TRBV25-1
TGTGCCAGCAGTTCGGGGGGGGAAGGGTACACTGAAGCTTTCTTT,CASSSGGEGYTEAFF,.,TRBJ1-1,.,TRBV28
TGTGGGTTTGAAGGAGATATCACTGAAGCTTTCTTT,CGFEGDITEAFF,few,TRBJ1-1,.,TRBV7-3